The 6 T cell receptor beta chains below all came from one sample that was sequenced in a study of T cell responses to AZD1222 COVID-19 vaccine. Only in-frame clones appear in the TCRdb table, and some are missing; sequencing was by immunoSEQ multiplex PCR. Of 120,000 or so clones in the sample, 75% to 90% are singletons; the top ten hold approximately 3.1%. Sequenced here: peripheral blood, sampled on day 0 of AZD1222 vaccination. Every receptor here comes from an adult in good health.

The chain is built from TRBV3-1 (or the pseudogene TRBV3-2) and TRBJ1-5; D unresolved. This CDR3 contains 13 residues. V lost 4 bases, J lost 9 bases, and 13 bases lay in between. Germline CDR1 LGHDT, CDR2 YNNKEL (reference sequence). CDR3 in amino acids: CASSPGSGRPQHF. In DNA form, the CDR3 reads TGTGCCAGCAGCCCCGGATCTGGGCGGCCCCAGCATTTT.

This clone was observed a handful of times. V and J are TRBV2 and TRBJ2-7; D gene unclear. Germline V gene sequence: CDR1 SNHLY, CDR2 FYNNEI. V dropped 4 bases and J dropped 7 bases, with 11 bases sitting between them. There are 12 residues in the CDR3. Here the CDR3 reads CASSAYESEQYF. In DNA, the CDR3 is TGTGCCAGCAGTGCCTATGAATCTGAGCAGTACTTC.

This chain connects TRBV6-1 to TRBJ1-1; 8 bases line up with TRBD1. Germline CDR1 reads MNHNS; CDR2 reads SASEGT. V lost 1 base, J lost 0 bases, and 4 bases stayed unmatched. The CDR3 is made up of 16 amino acids. Written as DNA, the CDR3 is TGTGCCAGCAGTGAAGGACAGGGGAAGCTGAACACTGAAGCTTTCTTT. Protein: CASSEGQGKLNTEAFF.

V gene TRBV7-8 combines with J gene TRBJ2-1, with 8 bases aligning to TRBD1. V gave up 1 base and J gave up 4 bases; unmatched junction bases: 3. The CDR3 consists of 15 residues. CDR1 and CDR2 from the germline V gene are SGHVS and FQNEAQ. CDR3 DNA: TGTGCCAGCAGCTTAGGGACAGGGACATACAATGAGCAGTTCTTC. This encodes CASSLGTGTYNEQFF.

The chain couples TRBV5-1 to TRBJ2-7; 11 positions agree with TRBD2. The CDR3 runs 13 residues. Unmatched junction bases numbered 2, after V lost 3 bases and J lost 6 bases. Germline V gene data show CDR1 as SGHRS and CDR2 as YFSETQ. CDR3 protein: CASSYLAGGEQYF. Written as DNA, the CDR3 is TGCGCCAGCAGCTATCTAGCGGGAGGCGAGCAGTACTTC.

This sequence joins TRBV27 and TRBJ1-2, with D possibly TRBD1 on 6 matching bases. V lost 10 bases and J lost 8, with 17 bases in between. Germline V CDR1 and CDR2: MNHEY, SMNVEV (reference sequence). The CDR3 consists of 12 residues. CDR3: CATYRAPRGYTF. DNA for the CDR3: TGTGCCACCTACAGGGCCCCTAGGGGCTACACCTTC.